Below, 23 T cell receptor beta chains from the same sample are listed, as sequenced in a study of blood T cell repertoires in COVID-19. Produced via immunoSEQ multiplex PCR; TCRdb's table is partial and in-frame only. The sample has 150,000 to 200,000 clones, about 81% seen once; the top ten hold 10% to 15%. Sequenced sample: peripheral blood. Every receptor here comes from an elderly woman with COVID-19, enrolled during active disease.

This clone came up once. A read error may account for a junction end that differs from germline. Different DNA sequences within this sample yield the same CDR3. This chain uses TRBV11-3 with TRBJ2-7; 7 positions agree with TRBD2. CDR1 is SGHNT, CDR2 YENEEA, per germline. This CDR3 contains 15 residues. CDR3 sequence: CASSWGGTTGREQYF. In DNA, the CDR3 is TGTGCCAGCAGCTGGGGGGGAACTACAGGAAGAGAGCAGTATTTC. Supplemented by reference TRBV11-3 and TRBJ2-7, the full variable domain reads EAGVVQSPRYKIIEKKQPVAFWCNPISGHNTLYWYLQNLGQGPELLIRYENEEAVDDSQLPKDRFSAERLKGVDSTLKIQPAELGDSAVYLCASSWGGTTGREQYFGPGTRLTVT.

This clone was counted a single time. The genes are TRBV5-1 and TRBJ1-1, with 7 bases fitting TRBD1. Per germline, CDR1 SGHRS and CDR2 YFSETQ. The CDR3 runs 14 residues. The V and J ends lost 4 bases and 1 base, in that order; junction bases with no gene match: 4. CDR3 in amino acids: CASSGNRGNTEAFF. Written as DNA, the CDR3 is TGCGCCAGCAGCGGAAACAGGGGGAACACTGAAGCTTTCTTT. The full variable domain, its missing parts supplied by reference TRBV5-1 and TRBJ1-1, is KAGVTQTPRYLIKTRGQQVTLSCSPISGHRSVSWYQQTPGQGLQFLFEYFSETQRNKGNFPGRFSGRQFSNSRSEMNVSTLELGDSALYLCASSGNRGNTEAFFGQGTRLTVV.

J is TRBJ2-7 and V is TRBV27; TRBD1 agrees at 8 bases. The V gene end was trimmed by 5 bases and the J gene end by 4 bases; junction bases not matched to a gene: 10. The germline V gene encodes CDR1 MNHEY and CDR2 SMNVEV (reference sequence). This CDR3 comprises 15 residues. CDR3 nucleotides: TGTGCCAGCAGTCCCTTGGACAGGGTTCAGTACGAGCAGTACTTC. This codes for CASSPLDRVQYEQYF.

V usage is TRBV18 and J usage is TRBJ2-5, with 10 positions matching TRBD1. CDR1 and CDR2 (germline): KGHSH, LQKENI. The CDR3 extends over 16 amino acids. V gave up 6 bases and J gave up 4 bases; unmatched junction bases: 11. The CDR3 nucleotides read TGTGCCAGCTCCCCTATGACAGGGGGCCTAGGAGAGACCCAGTACTTC. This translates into CASSPMTGGLGETQYF.

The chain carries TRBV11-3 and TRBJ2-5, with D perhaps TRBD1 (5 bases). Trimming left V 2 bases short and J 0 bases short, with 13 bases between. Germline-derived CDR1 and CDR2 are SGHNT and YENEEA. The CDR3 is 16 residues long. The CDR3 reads CASSLTGVLYQETQYF. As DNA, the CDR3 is TGTGCCAGCAGCTTAACAGGAGTCCTTTACCAAGAGACCCAGTACTTC.

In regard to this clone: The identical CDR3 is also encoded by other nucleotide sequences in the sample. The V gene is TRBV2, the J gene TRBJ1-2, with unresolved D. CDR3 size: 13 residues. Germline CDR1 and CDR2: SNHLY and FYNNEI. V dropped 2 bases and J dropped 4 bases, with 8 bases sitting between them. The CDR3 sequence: CASSESGFYGYTF. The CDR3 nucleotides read TGTGCCAGCAGTGAAAGCGGTTTCTATGGCTACACCTTC.

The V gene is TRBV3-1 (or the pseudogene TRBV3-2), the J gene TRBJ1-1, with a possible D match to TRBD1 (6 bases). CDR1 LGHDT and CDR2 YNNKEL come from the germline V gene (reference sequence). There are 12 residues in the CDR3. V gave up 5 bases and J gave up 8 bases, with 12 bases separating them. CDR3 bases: TGTGCCAGCAGCGGCACCGGGACAGAAGCTTTCTTT. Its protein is CASSGTGTEAFF.

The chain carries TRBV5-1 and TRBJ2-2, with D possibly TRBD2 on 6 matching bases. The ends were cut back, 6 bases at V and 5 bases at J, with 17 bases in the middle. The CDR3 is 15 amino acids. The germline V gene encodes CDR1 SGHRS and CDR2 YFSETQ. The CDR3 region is CASTPWEEGTGELFF. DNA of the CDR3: TGCGCCAGCACCCCCTGGGAGGAGGGGACCGGGGAGCTGTTTTTT. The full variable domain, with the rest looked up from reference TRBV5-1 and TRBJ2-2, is KAGVTQTPRYLIKTRGQQVTLSCSPISGHRSVSWYQQTPGQGLQFLFEYFSETQRNKGNFPGRFSGRQFSNSRSEMNVSTLELGDSALYLCASTPWEEGTGELFFGEGSRLTVL.

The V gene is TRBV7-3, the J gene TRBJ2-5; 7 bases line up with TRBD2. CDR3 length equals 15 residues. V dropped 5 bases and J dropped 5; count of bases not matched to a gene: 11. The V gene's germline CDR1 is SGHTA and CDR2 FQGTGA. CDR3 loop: CASSPGRVSRETQYF. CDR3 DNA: TGTGCCAGCAGCCCAGGGAGGGTGTCGCGGGAGACCCAGTACTTC. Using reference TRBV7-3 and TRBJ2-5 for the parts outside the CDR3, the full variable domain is GAGVSQTPSNKVTEKGKYVELRCDPISGHTALYWYRQSLGQGPEFLIYFQGTGAADDSGLPNDRFFAVRPEGSVSTLKIQRTERGDSAVYLCASSPGRVSRETQYFGPGTRLLVL.

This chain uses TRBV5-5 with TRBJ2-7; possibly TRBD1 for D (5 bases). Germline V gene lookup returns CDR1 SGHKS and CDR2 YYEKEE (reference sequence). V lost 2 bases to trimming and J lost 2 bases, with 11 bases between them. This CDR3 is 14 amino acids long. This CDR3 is CASSLGQGPYEQYF. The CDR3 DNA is TGTGCCAGCAGCTTAGGCCAGGGCCCCTACGAGCAGTACTTC.

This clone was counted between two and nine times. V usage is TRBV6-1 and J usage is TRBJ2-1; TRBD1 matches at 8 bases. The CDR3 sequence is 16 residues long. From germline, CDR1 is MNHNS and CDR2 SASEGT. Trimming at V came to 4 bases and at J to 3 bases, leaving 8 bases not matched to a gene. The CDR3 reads CASSAAQGVYYNEQFF. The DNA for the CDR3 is TGTGCCAGCAGTGCCGCACAGGGGGTCTACTACAATGAGCAGTTCTTC.

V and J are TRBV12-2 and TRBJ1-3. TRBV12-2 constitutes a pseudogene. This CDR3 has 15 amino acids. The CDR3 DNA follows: TGTGCAAGTCGCTTACCGGACTGTCCCGGAAACACCATATATTTT. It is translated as CASRLPDCPGNTIYF.

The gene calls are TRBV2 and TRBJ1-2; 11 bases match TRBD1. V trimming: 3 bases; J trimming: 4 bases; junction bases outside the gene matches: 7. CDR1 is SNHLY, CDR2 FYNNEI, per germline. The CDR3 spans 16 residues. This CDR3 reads CASSDSDRGLTYGYTF. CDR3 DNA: TGTGCCAGCAGTGATTCGGACAGGGGGCTCACCTATGGCTACACCTTC.

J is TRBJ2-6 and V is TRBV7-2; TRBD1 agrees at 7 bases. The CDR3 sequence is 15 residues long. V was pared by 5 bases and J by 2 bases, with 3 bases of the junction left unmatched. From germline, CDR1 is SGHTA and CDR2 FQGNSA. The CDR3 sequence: CASSIDRAGANVLTF. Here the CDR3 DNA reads TGTGCCAGCAGCATCGACAGGGCTGGGGCCAACGTCCTGACTTTC.

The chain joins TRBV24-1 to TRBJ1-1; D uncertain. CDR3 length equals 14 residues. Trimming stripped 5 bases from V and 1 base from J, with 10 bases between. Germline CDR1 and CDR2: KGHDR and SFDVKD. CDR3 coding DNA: TGTGCCACCAGTGCCCCGGGTTCGAACACTGAAGCTTTCTTT. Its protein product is CATSAPGSNTEAFF.

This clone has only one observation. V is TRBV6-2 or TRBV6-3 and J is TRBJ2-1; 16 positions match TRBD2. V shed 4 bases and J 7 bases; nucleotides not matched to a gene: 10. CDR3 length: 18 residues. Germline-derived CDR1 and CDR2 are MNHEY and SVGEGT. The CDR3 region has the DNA TGTGCCAGCAGTTGGATGGGACTAGCGGGAGGGCCTGATAATGAGCAGTTCTTC. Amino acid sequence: CASSWMGLAGGPDNEQFF.

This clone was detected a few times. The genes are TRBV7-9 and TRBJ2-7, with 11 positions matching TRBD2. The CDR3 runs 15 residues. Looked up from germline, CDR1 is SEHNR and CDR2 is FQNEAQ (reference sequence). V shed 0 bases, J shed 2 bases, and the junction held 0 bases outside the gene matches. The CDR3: CASSLASGRAYEQYF. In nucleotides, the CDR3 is TGTGCCAGCAGCTTAGCTAGCGGGAGGGCCTACGAGCAGTACTTC. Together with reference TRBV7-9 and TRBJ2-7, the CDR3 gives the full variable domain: DTGVSQNPRHKITKRGQNVTFRCDPISEHNRLYWYRQTLGQGPEFLTYFQNEAQLEKSRLLSDRFSAERPKGSFSTLEIQRTEQGDSAMYLCASSLASGRAYEQYFGPGTRLTVT.

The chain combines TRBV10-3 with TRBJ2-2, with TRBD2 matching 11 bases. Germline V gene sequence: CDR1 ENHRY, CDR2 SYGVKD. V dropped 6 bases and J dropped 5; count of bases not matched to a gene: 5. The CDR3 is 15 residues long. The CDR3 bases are TGTGCCATCAGGGAGACTAGCGGGGCTACCGGGGAGCTGTTTTTT. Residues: CAIRETSGATGELFF.

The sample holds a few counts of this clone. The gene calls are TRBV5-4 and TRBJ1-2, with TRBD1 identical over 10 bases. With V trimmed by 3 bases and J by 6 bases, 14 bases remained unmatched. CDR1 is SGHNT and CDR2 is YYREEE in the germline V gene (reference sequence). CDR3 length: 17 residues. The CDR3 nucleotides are TGTGCCAGCAGCTGGGGGACAGGGGCTTCGAAAGTGGATGGCTACACCTTC. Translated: CASSWGTGASKVDGYTF.

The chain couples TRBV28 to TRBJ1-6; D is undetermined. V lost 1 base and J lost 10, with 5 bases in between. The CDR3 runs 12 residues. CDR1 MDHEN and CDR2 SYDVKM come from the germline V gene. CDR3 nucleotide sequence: TGTGCCAGCAGTTTATCAGAATCACCCCTCCACTTT. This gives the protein CASSLSESPLHF.

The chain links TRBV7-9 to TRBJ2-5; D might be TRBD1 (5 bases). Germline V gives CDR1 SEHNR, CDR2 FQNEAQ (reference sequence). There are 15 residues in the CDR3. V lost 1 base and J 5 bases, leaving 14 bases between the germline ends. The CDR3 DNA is TGTGCCAGCAGCTTAGTGGTCACAGGTCTGGAGACCCAGTACTTC. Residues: CASSLVVTGLETQYF.

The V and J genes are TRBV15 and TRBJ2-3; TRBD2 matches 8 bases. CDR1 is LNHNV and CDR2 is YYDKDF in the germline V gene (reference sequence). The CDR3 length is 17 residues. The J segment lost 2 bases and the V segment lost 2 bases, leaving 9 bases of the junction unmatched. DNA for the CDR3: TGTGCCACCAGCAGACCTTTTATAGCGGGGACCACAGATACGCAGTATTTT. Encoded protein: CATSRPFIAGTTDTQYF.

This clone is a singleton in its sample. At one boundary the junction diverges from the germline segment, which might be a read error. CDR3 nucleotides: TGTGCTAGCAGCTTAGCAGGGGGGGCTGGCGAAAAACTGTTTTTT. Protein product: CASSLAGGAGEKLFF. This chain links TRBV7-7 with TRBJ1-4; 7 bases fit TRBD1. CDR3 length equals 15 residues. Germline assignment: CDR1 SSHAT and CDR2 FNYEAQ (reference sequence).